The present T cell receptor (beta chain) was sequenced within a study of cytomegalovirus exposure and HLA in healthy donors. Study context: A previous analysis identified about 110 million unique TCR beta sequences derived from roughly 190 million T cells.

Broader study findings: An analysis that was carried out later associated some 17,000 TCR beta sequences with HLA alleles at 0.05 false discovery rate. TCR association rates varied by HLA locus in a later analysis, with DRB1 highest and HLA-C lowest.

The CDR3 is made up of 16 amino acids. V trimming: 3 bases; J trimming: 6 bases; junction bases outside the gene matches: 13. The germline V gene encodes CDR1 SGDLS and CDR2 YYNGEE. Primers: 60 Vbeta forward and 13 Jbeta reverse. Sequenced by immunoSEQ multiplex PCR; TCRdb stores in-frame clones only, minus some. The sample has about 130,000 clones, roughly a tenth seen once. Remarks on this clone: What it recognizes is unknown.

The V and J genes are TRBV9 and TRBJ2-7; 9 nucleotides line up with TRBD2. This TCR was recovered from a woman under 30 in good health and CMV-seropositive. Material: PBMCs. This CDR3 reads CASSATMAGGSGEQYF. DNA of the CDR3: TGTGCCAGCAGCGCGACCATGGCGGGAGGGTCGGGCGAGCAGTACTTC.